Each of the 8 T cell receptor beta chains below was sequenced from the same sample in a study of vaccination and CD4 T cells after COVID-19. These receptors are not linked to any known antigen. Sequencing of DNA taken from cultured CD4+ T cells relied on the Oncomine TCR Beta short-read assay. TCRdb called the PCR reads again in MiXCR, with one record for every CDR3 protein. This table has roughly 16,000 distinct CDR3 sequences, around 73% appearing once. Treatment specified: approximately 9-day PBMC culture with coronavirus spike peptide pools or control peptides (ViraFEST assay). Material for sequencing was CD4+ T cells from blood, cultured in vitro. The receptor set was obtained from a human donor who had recovered from COVID-19.

The rearrangement joins TRBV28 to TRBJ1-2; D call uncertain. The CDR3 has 14 amino acids. Deletions cut 3 bases from V and 1 base from J, with 9 bases between. Germline V lookup: CDR1 MDHEN, CDR2 SYDVKM. CDR3 in DNA: TGTGCCAGCAGTTTTTTGCGGTTTAACTATGGCTACACCTTC. Amino acids: CASSFLRFNYGYTF.

The chain employs TRBV20-1 and TRBJ1-5; D not resolved. Germline CDR1 is DFQATT and CDR2 is SNEGSKA (reference sequence). This CDR3 is 12 amino acids long. The V and J ends lost 2 bases and 1 base respectively, with 3 bases between them. The CDR3 DNA reads as TGCAGTGCTAGAAACAGCAATCAGCCCCAGCATTTT. Residues: CSARNSNQPQHF.

The gene calls are TRBV7-2 and TRBJ2-2; 14 bases fit TRBD2. CDR3 length: 15 amino acids. J gave up 10 bases and V 4 bases, and 5 bases lay outside the gene matches. Germline assignment: CDR1 SGHTA and CDR2 FQGNSA. The CDR3 reads CASSSQGLAGEELFF. The DNA for the CDR3 is TGTGCCAGCAGCTCACAGGGACTAGCGGGAGAGGAGCTGTTTTTT.

The CDR3, as DNA: TGTGCCAGCTCCGCCAGTTTAAGTCAGCCCCAGCATTTT. Translation: CASSASLSQPQHF. The chain has TRBV18 and TRBJ1-5, with no clear D. Germline lookup yields CDR1 KGHSH and CDR2 LQKENI. This CDR3 contains 13 residues. The germline V and J ends were trimmed by 6 bases and 6 bases, with 12 bases remaining between them.

This clonotype was observed a few times. The CDR3 loop is CAHRMGEASNQPQHF. CDR3 nucleotide sequence: TGTGCGCACAGAATGGGGGAGGCGAGCAATCAGCCCCAGCATTTT. The genes are TRBV6-1 and TRBJ1-5; the D gene is possibly TRBD1 (5 bases). The length of the CDR3 is 15 residues. CDR1 is MNHNS and CDR2 is SASEGT in the germline V gene.

The chain employs TRBV6-1 and TRBJ1-5; D is unresolved. V gave up 5 bases and J gave up 1 base, with 9 bases separating them. This CDR3 has 14 amino acids. CDR1 is MNHNS, CDR2 SASEGT, per germline. The CDR3 DNA reads as TGTGCCAGCAGTCCGTACGACAGCAATCAGCCCCAGCATTTT. It is translated as CASSPYDSNQPQHF.

This chain links TRBV20-1 with TRBJ2-2; TRBD2 aligns across 7 bases. With 0 bases clipped from V and 6 bases from J, the junction kept 7 bases outside the gene matches. This CDR3 has 15 amino acids. The germline gives CDR1 DFQATT, CDR2 SNEGSKA (reference sequence). The DNA for the CDR3 is TGCAGTGCTAGAGATCTCGGGAGGTTCGCCGGGGAGCTGTTTTTT. This translates into CSARDLGRFAGELFF.

The V gene is TRBV6-2 or TRBV6-3, the J gene TRBJ1-6; D is possibly TRBD1 (6 bases). This CDR3 comprises 15 residues. Germline CDR1 reads MNHEY; CDR2 reads SVGEGT. V lost 8 bases to trimming and J lost 9 bases, with 20 bases between them. CDR3 coding DNA: TGTGCCAGCGCCACTTCCGTGGCAGGGGCTTCACCCCTCCACTTT. Protein: CASATSVAGASPLHF.